The 10 T cell receptor beta chains given below trace back to one sample, sequenced in a study of CD8+ T cells in alopecia areata. It was cDNA, reverse transcribed from extracted RNA, that served as the sequencing template. The table came from immunoSEQ multiplex PCR; TCRdb's copy has only in-frame clones and leaves some out. This repertoire shows approximately 140,000 clones, approximately 45% found once; its top ten account for about 6.4%. Sequenced input: CD4+ T cells sorted from blood. The source of these receptors is a human donor with alopecia areata.

CDR3 nucleotides: TGTGCCAGCAGCTTAGCCGGACTATTTGATACGCAGTATTTT. Translating it yields CASSLAGLFDTQYF. The rearrangement uses TRBV11-2 and TRBJ2-3, with a weak D call TRBD2 (6 bases). V was shortened by 1 base and J by 6 bases, with 11 bases between the two germline ends. CDR3 size: 14 residues. Germline lookup yields CDR1 SGHAT and CDR2 FQNNGV.

The rearrangement joins TRBV28 to TRBJ2-3, with 8 bases that match TRBD2. The germline V gene encodes CDR1 MDHEN and CDR2 SYDVKM. With V trimmed by 3 bases and J by 2 bases, 7 bases remained unmatched. CDR3 length: 16 residues. In nucleotides, the CDR3 is TGTGCCAGCAGTTTCGGGGGGGACTCATTCACAGATACGCAGTATTTT. It codes for CASSFGGDSFTDTQYF.

The gene calls are TRBV29-1 and TRBJ1-1; 7 nucleotides match TRBD1. From germline, CDR1 is SQVTM and CDR2 ANQGSEA. The V and J ends lost 5 bases and 1 base, in that order; junction bases with no gene match: 4. This CDR3 contains 13 residues. CDR3 sequence: CSVHGQANTEAFF. The CDR3 DNA follows: TGCAGCGTTCACGGACAGGCGAACACTGAAGCTTTCTTT. Variable domain in full (rest from reference TRBV29-1 and TRBJ1-1): SAVISQKPSRDICQRGTSLTIQCQVDSQVTMMFWYRQQPGQSLTLIATANQGSEATYESGFVIDKFPISRPNLTFSTLTVSNMSPEDSSIYLCSVHGQANTEAFFGQGTRLTVV.

The chain is built from TRBV2 and TRBJ2-4, with D unclear. This CDR3 has 12 residues. CDR1 is SNHLY and CDR2 is FYNNEI in the germline V gene. V shed 7 bases and J shed 6 bases, with 10 bases lying between them. In DNA form, the CDR3 reads TGTGCCAGCACGGCGGATGCAAACATTCAGTACTTC. As protein: CASTADANIQYF.

The V gene is TRBV20-1, the J gene TRBJ1-4, with D unresolved. CDR3 length: 10 amino acids. Trimming stripped 7 bases from V and 8 bases from J, with 8 bases between. The V gene's germline CDR1 is DFQATT and CDR2 SNEGSKA (reference sequence). CDR3 region: CSVSKEKLFF. The CDR3 coding sequence is TGCAGTGTTAGCAAGGAAAAACTGTTTTTT.

This clone was found a few times. The chain's CDR3 is CAWTASNTGELFF. The CDR3 region has the DNA TGTGCCTGGACAGCCTCGAACACCGGGGAGCTGTTTTTT. The gene calls are TRBV30 and TRBJ2-2; no firm D call. Germline loops: CDR1 GTSNPN, CDR2 SVGIG (reference sequence). The CDR3 runs 13 residues. Trimming pared 4 bases from V and 0 bases from J, leaving 6 bases between.

This clone has just a few counts. This sequence joins TRBV11-2 and TRBJ2-7; D possibly corresponds to TRBD2 (7 bases). There are 15 residues in the CDR3. V was clipped by 5 bases and J by 7 bases, with 21 bases between them. Germline assignment: CDR1 SGHAT and CDR2 FQNNGV. The CDR3 reads CASSHRGGVQGEQYF. CDR3 nucleotides: TGTGCCAGCAGCCATCGAGGGGGGGTACAGGGTGAGCAGTACTTC.

The J gene is TRBJ2-1, the V gene TRBV7-9; D is undetermined. This CDR3 is 12 amino acids long. The germline CDR1 and CDR2 sequences are SEHNR and FQNEAQ (reference sequence). V was trimmed by 3 bases and J by 8 bases, leaving 8 bases between them. CDR3: CASSFSSDEQFF. CDR3 in DNA: TGTGCCAGCAGCTTTAGCAGCGATGAGCAGTTCTTC.

This clone turned up a few times. The chain combines TRBV7-8 with TRBJ2-2, with D uncertain. Germline V gene lookup returns CDR1 SGHVS and CDR2 FQNEAQ. The CDR3 consists of 13 residues. The V and J ends lost 3 bases and 6 bases respectively, with 8 bases between them. As DNA, the CDR3 is TGTGCCAGCAGCTTGAATGAAGCCGGGGAGCTGTTTTTT. Protein: CASSLNEAGELFF.

This clone showed up just once. V gene TRBV27 combines with J gene TRBJ1-2; no clear D gene. The V end lost 7 bases, the J end lost 4 bases, and 10 bases lay between the germline ends. Germline loops: CDR1 MNHEY, CDR2 SMNVEV (reference sequence). CDR3 length equals 12 residues. As DNA, the CDR3 is TGTGCCAGCAAAGACCCTCCCTATGGCTACACCTTC. Its translation: CASKDPPYGYTF.